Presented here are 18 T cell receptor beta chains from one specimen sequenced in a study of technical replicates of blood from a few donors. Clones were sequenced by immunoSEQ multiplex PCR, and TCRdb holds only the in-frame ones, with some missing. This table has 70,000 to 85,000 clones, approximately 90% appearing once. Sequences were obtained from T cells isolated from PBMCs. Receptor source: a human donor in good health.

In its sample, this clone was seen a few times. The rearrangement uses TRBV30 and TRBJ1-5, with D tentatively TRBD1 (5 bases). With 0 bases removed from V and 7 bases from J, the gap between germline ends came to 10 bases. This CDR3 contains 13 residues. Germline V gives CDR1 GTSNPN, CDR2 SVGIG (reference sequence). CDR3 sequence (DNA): TGTGCCTGGAGTGTCAGGGAGGACCAGCCCCAGCATTTT. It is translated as CAWSVREDQPQHF. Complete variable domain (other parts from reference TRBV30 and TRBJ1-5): SQTIHQWPATLVQPVGSPLSLECTVEGTSNPNLYWYRQAAGRGLQLLFYSVGIGQISSEVPQNLSASRPQDRQFILSSKKLLLSDSGFYLCAWSVREDQPQHFGDGTRLSIL.

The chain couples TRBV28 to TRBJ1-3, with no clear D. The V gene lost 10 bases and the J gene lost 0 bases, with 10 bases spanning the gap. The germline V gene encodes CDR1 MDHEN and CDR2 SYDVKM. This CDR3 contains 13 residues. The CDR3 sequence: CATYTVSGNTIYF. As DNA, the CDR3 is TGTGCCACCTATACTGTCTCTGGAAACACCATATATTTT.

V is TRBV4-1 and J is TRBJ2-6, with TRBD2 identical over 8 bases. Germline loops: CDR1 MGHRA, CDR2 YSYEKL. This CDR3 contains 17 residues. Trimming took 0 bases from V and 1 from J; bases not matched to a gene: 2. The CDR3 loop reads CASSQEAGVSGANVLTF. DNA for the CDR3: TGCGCCAGCAGCCAAGAAGCGGGAGTTTCTGGGGCCAACGTCCTGACTTTC.

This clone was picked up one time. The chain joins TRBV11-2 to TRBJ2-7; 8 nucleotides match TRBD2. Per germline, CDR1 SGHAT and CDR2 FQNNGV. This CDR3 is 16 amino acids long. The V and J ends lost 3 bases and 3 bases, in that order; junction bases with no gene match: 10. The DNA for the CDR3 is TGTGCCAGCAGCTTGACTCGGACTAGCCGCCACTACGAGCAGTACTTC. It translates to CASSLTRTSRHYEQYF.

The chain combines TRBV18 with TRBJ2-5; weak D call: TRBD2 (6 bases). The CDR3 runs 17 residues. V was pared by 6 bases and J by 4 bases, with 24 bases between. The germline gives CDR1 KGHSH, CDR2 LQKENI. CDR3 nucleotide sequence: TGTGCCAGCTCGTCCGGGGCTTACGTGGGAGGAGGAGAGACCCAGTACTTC. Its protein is CASSSGAYVGGGETQYF.

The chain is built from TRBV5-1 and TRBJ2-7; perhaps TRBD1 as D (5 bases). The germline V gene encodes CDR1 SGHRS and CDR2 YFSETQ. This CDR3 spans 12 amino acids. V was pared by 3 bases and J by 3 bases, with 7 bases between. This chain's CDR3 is CASSYDSYEQYF. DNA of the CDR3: TGCGCCAGCAGCTATGACAGCTACGAGCAGTACTTC.

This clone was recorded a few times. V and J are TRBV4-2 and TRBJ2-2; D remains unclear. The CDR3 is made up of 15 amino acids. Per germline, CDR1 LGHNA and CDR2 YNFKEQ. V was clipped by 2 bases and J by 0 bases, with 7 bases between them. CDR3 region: CASSQRLTNTGELFF. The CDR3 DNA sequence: TGTGCCAGCAGCCAACGGTTAACGAACACCGGGGAGCTGTTTTTT.

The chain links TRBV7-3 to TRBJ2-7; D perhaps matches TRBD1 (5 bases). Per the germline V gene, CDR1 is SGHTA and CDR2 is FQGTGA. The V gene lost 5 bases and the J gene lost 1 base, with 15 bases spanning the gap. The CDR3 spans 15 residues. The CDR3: CASSIGHQKSYEQYF. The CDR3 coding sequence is TGTGCCAGCAGCATAGGACACCAAAAGTCCTACGAGCAGTACTTC.

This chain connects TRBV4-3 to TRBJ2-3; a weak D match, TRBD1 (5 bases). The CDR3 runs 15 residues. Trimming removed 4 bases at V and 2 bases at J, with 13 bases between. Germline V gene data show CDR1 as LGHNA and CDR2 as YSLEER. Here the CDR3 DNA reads TGCGCCAGCAGCCCTCAGGGTATTTTCACAGATACGCAGTATTTT. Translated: CASSPQGIFTDTQYF.

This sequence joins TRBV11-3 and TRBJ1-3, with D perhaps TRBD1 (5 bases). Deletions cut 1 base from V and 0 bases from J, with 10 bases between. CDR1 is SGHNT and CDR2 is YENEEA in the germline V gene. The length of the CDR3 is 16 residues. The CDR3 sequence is CASSLGRQSSGNTIYF. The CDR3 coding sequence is TGTGCCAGCAGCTTAGGGAGACAGAGCTCTGGAAACACCATATATTTT.

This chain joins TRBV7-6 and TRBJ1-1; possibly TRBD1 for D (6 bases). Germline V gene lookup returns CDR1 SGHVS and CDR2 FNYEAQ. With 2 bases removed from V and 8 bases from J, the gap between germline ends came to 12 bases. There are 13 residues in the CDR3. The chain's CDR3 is CASSLIRTAEAFF. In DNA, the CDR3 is TGTGCCAGCAGCTTAATTAGGACAGCAGAAGCTTTCTTT.

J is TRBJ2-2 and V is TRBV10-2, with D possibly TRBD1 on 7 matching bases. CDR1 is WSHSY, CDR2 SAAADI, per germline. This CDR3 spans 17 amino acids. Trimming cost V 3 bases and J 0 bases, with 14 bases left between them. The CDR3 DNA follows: TGCGCCAGCAGTGACGGGGGACAGTATTCGAACACCGGGGAGCTGTTTTTT. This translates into CASSDGGQYSNTGELFF.

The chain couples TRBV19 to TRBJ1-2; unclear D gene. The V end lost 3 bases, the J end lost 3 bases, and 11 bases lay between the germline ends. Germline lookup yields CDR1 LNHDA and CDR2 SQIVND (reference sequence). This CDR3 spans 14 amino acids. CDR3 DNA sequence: TGTGCCAGTAGTATGACGGGTGTGGACTATGGCTACACCTTC. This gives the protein CASSMTGVDYGYTF.

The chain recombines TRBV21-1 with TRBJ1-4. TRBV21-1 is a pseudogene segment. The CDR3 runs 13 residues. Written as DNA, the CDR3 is TGTGCCACTAAGGGAGTTGCTAATGAAAAACTGTTTTTT. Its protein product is CATKGVANEKLFF.

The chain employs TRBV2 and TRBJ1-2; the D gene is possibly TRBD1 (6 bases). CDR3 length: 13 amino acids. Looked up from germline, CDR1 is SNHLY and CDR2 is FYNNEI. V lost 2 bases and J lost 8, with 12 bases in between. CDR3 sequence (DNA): TGTGCCAGCAGTGAAATCAGGGGTGGGGGCTACACCTTC. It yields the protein CASSEIRGGGYTF.

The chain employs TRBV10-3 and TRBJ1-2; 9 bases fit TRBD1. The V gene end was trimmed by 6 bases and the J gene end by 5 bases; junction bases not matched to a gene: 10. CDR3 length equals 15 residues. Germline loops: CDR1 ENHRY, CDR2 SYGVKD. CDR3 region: CAIREGQGVGYGYTF. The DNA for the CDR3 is TGTGCCATCAGGGAGGGACAGGGAGTCGGTTATGGCTACACCTTC.

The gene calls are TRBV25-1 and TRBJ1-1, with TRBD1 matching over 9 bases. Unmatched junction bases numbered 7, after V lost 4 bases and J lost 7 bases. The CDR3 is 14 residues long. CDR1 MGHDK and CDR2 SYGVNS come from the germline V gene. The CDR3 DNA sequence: TGTGCCAGCAGTGGAATGGGGACAGGGTTTGAAGCTTTCTTT. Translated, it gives CASSGMGTGFEAFF. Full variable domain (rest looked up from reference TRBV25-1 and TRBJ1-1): EADIYQTPRYLVIGTGKKITLECSQTMGHDKMYWYQQDPGMELHLIHYSYGVNSTEKGDLSSESTVSRIRTEHFPLTLESARPSHTSQYLCASSGMGTGFEAFFGQGTRLTVV.

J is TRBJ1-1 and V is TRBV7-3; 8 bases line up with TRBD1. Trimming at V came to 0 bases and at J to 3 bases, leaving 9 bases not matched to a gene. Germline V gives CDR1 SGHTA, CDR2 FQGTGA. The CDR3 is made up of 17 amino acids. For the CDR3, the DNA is TGTGCCAGCAGCTTAACGGGGACAGGCGTCGGTGACACTGAAGCTTTCTTT. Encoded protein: CASSLTGTGVGDTEAFF.